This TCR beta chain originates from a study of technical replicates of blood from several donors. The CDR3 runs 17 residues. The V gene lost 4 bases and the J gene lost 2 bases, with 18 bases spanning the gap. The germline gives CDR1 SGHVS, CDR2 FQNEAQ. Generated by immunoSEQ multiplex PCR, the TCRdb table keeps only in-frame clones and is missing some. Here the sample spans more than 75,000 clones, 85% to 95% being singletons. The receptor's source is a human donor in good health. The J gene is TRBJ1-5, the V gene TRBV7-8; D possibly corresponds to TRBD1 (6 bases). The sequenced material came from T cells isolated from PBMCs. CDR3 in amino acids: CASSSPYTGLGNQPQHF. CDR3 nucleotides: TGTGCCAGCAGCTCACCCTATACAGGGTTGGGCAATCAGCCCCAGCATTTT. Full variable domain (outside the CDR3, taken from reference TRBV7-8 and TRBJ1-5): GAGVSQSPRYKVAKRGQDVALRCDPISGHVSLFWYQQALGQGPEFLTYFQNEAQLDKSGLPSDRFFAERPEGSVSTLKIQRTQQEDSAVYLCASSSPYTGLGNQPQHFGDGTRLSIL.